The 16 T cell receptor beta chains below come from one sample, sequenced in a study of blood T cell repertoires in COVID-19. Using immunoSEQ multiplex PCR, the repertoire was profiled, and TCRdb retains in-frame clones only, with some absent. The sample consists of 160,000 or so clones, about nine tenths of them appearing once. The sample taken for sequencing was peripheral blood. All receptors derive from a man aged 55 to 70 with active or convalescent COVID-19.

This rearrangement joins TRBV5-1 to TRBJ2-2, with D possibly TRBD1 on 5 matching bases. CDR3 size: 14 residues. Trimming stripped 4 bases from V and 1 base from J, with 8 bases between. CDR1 is SGHRS, CDR2 YFSETQ, per germline. CDR3 sequence reads: CASSPTGNTGELFF. DNA of the CDR3: TGCGCCAGCAGCCCCACAGGGAACACCGGGGAGCTGTTTTTT.

The chain uses TRBV6-5 and TRBJ1-1; D is possibly TRBD1 (6 bases). Germline CDR1 is MNHEY and CDR2 is SVGAGI. V was shortened by 6 bases and J by 4 bases, with 18 bases between the two germline ends. CDR3 size: 15 residues. The CDR3 DNA reads as TGTGCCAGCAGGAAGGGGGAGTCGATCGGCACTGAAGCTTTCTTT. It encodes CASRKGESIGTEAFF.

The V and J genes are TRBV6-5 and TRBJ2-7; 7 bases match TRBD2. The CDR3 loop spans 15 amino acids. In germline, CDR1 is MNHEY, CDR2 SVGAGI. Losses at the gene ends were 0 bases for V and 3 bases for J; bases not matched to a gene: 5. CDR3 in amino acids: CASSYSWEGRYEQYF. CDR3 nucleotides: TGTGCCAGCAGTTACTCCTGGGAGGGGCGCTACGAGCAGTACTTC.

This rearrangement joins TRBV2 to TRBJ1-5; possible D gene TRBD1, 5 bases. Trimming took 3 bases from V and 6 from J, leaving 15 bases between them. CDR3 size: 15 residues. CDR1 is SNHLY, CDR2 FYNNEI, per germline. The CDR3 nucleotides are TGTGCCAGCAGTGAGTCGTCCAGGGTCGGTCAGCCCCAGCATTTT. Translating gives CASSESSRVGQPQHF.

This clone was detected a few times. The V and J genes are TRBV5-1 and TRBJ1-1; 7 bases fit TRBD1. V trimming: 4 bases; J trimming: 1 base; junction bases outside the gene matches: 4. Per germline, CDR1 SGHRS and CDR2 YFSETQ. CDR3 length: 14 amino acids. The DNA for the CDR3 is TGCGCCAGCAGCCGGGGGACAGAGAACACTGAAGCTTTCTTT. Its protein is CASSRGTENTEAFF.

The J gene is TRBJ1-5, the V gene TRBV19; D is perhaps TRBD1 (5 bases). The CDR3 is 15 amino acids. Germline V gene lookup returns CDR1 LNHDA and CDR2 SQIVND (reference sequence). Trimming shortened V by 3 bases and J by 3 bases, and 12 bases separated the two germline ends. CDR3 in DNA: TGTGCCAGTAGTATTGGTCAGGGTGTCAATCAGCCCCAGCATTTT. Its translation is CASSIGQGVNQPQHF.

The chain joins TRBV28 to TRBJ1-6; D not certain. Germline-derived CDR1 and CDR2 are MDHEN and SYDVKM. Deletions cut 9 bases from V and 14 bases from J, with 20 bases between. CDR3 length: 13 residues. CDR3 nucleotides: TGTGCCAGTGGCACGGGGATCGGGTTGGCCCTCCACTTT. Residues: CASGTGIGLALHF.

Only a few counts were recorded for this clone. V is TRBV5-4 and J is TRBJ1-2; 9 bases fit TRBD1. CDR1 and CDR2 from the germline V gene are SGHNT and YYREEE (reference sequence). V lost 1 base, J lost 3 bases, and 1 base stayed unmatched. The CDR3 loop spans 14 amino acids. This CDR3 is CASSLRDRDYGYTF. CDR3 DNA: TGTGCCAGCAGCTTGAGGGACAGGGACTATGGCTACACCTTC.

The J gene is TRBJ1-2, the V gene TRBV3-1 (or the pseudogene TRBV3-2), with D hard to call. The germline CDR1 and CDR2 sequences are LGHDT and YNNKEL (reference sequence). The CDR3 is 12 amino acids. V dropped 3 bases and J dropped 6 bases, with 8 bases sitting between them. This chain's CDR3 is CASSHLGDGYTF. For the CDR3, the DNA is TGTGCCAGCAGCCACTTAGGAGATGGCTACACCTTC.

The V gene is TRBV5-8, the J gene TRBJ1-5, with a possible D match to TRBD1 (5 bases). V lost 7 bases and J 5 bases, leaving 13 bases between the germline ends. The CDR3 is made up of 13 amino acids. CDR1 and CDR2 from the germline V gene are SGHTS and YDEGEE. CDR3 loop: CASAGLYYQPQHF. CDR3 DNA sequence: TGTGCCAGCGCGGGACTGTACTATCAGCCCCAGCATTTT.

The rearrangement uses TRBV10-3 and TRBJ1-1; 8 nucleotides agree with TRBD1. CDR1 and CDR2 from the germline V gene are ENHRY and SYGVKD. The V gene end was trimmed by 10 bases and the J gene end by 2 bases; junction bases not matched to a gene: 9. This CDR3 is 14 amino acids long. The CDR3 nucleotides are TGTGCCACGGACCCCGGACAGGGCAACACTGAAGCTTTCTTT. This encodes CATDPGQGNTEAFF.

The chain recombines TRBV5-4 with TRBJ1-1; D call uncertain. This CDR3 spans 15 amino acids. Germline values: CDR1 SGHNT, CDR2 YYREEE (reference sequence). The V gene lost 0 bases and the J gene lost 0 bases, with 9 bases spanning the gap. The CDR3 sequence: CASSLVGRMNTEAFF. DNA for the CDR3: TGTGCCAGCAGCTTGGTCGGCAGGATGAACACTGAAGCTTTCTTT.

Concerning this clone itself: Additional DNA sequences in this sample encode the identical CDR3. The chain has TRBV5-1 and TRBJ2-5; TRBD2 aligns across 11 bases. Germline V gene sequence: CDR1 SGHRS, CDR2 YFSETQ. The CDR3 loop spans 15 amino acids. V dropped 4 bases and J dropped 3; count of bases not matched to a gene: 5. Written as DNA, the CDR3 is TGCGCCAGCAGCCTTGGACTAGCGGGTGAAGAGACCCAGTACTTC. Residues: CASSLGLAGEETQYF.

This rearrangement joins TRBV3-1 (or the pseudogene TRBV3-2) to TRBJ2-7, with D perhaps matching TRBD2 (5 bases). The CDR3 loop spans 15 amino acids. Trimming cost V 1 base and J 2 bases, with 12 bases left between them. Germline CDR1 LGHDT, CDR2 YNNKEL (reference sequence). CDR3 DNA: TGTGCCAGCAGCCAAGGACCAACCGGGGCCTACGAGCAGTACTTC. Residues: CASSQGPTGAYEQYF.

The gene calls are TRBV19 and TRBJ1-4; D might be TRBD1 (5 bases). The V and J ends lost 2 bases and 10 bases respectively, with 11 bases between them. Germline-derived CDR1 and CDR2 are LNHDA and SQIVND (reference sequence). CDR3 size: 13 residues. The DNA for the CDR3 is TGTGCCAGTAGTATAAGCCAGGGCGGAAAACTGTTTTTT. Its translation: CASSISQGGKLFF.

This chain links TRBV18 with TRBJ1-2; 7 bases map to TRBD1. The trim removed 6 bases at V and 8 bases at J, leaving 6 bases unmatched. CDR1 is KGHSH and CDR2 is LQKENI in the germline V gene. The CDR3 loop spans 12 amino acids. The CDR3, as DNA: TGTGCCAGCTCGGAGGACAGGCAAGGCTACACCTTC. This gives the protein CASSEDRQGYTF. Combining the CDR3 with reference TRBV18 and TRBJ1-2 gives the whole variable domain NAGVMQNPRHLVRRRGQEARLRCSPMKGHSHVYWYRQLPEEGLKFMVYLQKENIIDESGMPKERFSAEFPKEGPSILRIQQVVRGDSAAYFCASSEDRQGYTFGSGTRLTVV.